The sequence of this T cell receptor beta chain was determined in a study of blood T cell repertoires in COVID-19. The method was immunoSEQ multiplex PCR; TCRdb's version includes in-frame clones alone and lacks a portion of them. The repertoire holds fewer than 250,000 clones, with more than 75% as singletons. V lost 4 bases and J 10 bases, leaving 14 bases between the germline ends. CDR3 size: 14 residues. CDR1 is SNHLY and CDR2 is FYNNEI in the germline V gene. Sample: peripheral blood. This TCR derives from a human donor in a cohort sampled during active COVID-19. The V and J genes are TRBV2 and TRBJ1-6; tentatively, D is TRBD1 (5 bases). In DNA, the CDR3 is TGTGCCAGCAGTGTTGCGGGGGAGCGCTCACCCCTCCACTTT. Translating it yields CASSVAGERSPLHF.